These T cell receptor beta chains were read from a single sample in a study of identifying expanded T cells in peripheral blood. Assay: immunoSEQ multiplex PCR; the TCRdb copy retains only in-frame clones and omits some. The data show 65,000 to 95,000 clones, 85% to 90% seen once. The sequencing input was blood. The source is a person aged 18 to 70 in good health. The CDR3 runs from the conserved cysteine through the conserved F or W. Fields, in order: V gene, D gene, J gene, CDR3 protein. D genes are given only for firm matches.

v_gene: TRBV30
d_gene: -
j_gene: TRBJ1-5
CDR3aa: CAWSFGHNSNQPQHF

v_gene: TRBV7-8
d_gene: -
j_gene: TRBJ1-4
CDR3aa: CASSLGDKVEKLFF

v_gene: TRBV5-5
d_gene: -
j_gene: TRBJ2-7
CDR3aa: CASSPQGGYSYEQYF

v_gene: TRBV5-1
d_gene: -
j_gene: TRBJ1-1
CDR3aa: CASSPEAARDAFF

v_gene: TRBV5-4
d_gene: -
j_gene: TRBJ1-4
CDR3aa: CASSLGGGDEKLFF

v_gene: TRBV6-5
d_gene: TRBD1
j_gene: TRBJ1-1
CDR3aa: CASSRQQGVNTEAFF

v_gene: TRBV19
d_gene: -
j_gene: TRBJ2-2
CDR3aa: CASSIRRTGELFF

v_gene: TRBV5-1
d_gene: TRBD1
j_gene: TRBJ2-1
CDR3aa: CASSYQTGSSYNEQFF

v_gene: TRBV6-5
d_gene: -
j_gene: TRBJ1-2
CDR3aa: CASGTVYGYTF

v_gene: TRBV5-1
d_gene: TRBD1
j_gene: TRBJ2-1
CDR3aa: CASSQGSGQGYNEQFF

v_gene: TRBV10-1
d_gene: -
j_gene: TRBJ1-2
CDR3aa: CASSESGVGGLVLYGYTF